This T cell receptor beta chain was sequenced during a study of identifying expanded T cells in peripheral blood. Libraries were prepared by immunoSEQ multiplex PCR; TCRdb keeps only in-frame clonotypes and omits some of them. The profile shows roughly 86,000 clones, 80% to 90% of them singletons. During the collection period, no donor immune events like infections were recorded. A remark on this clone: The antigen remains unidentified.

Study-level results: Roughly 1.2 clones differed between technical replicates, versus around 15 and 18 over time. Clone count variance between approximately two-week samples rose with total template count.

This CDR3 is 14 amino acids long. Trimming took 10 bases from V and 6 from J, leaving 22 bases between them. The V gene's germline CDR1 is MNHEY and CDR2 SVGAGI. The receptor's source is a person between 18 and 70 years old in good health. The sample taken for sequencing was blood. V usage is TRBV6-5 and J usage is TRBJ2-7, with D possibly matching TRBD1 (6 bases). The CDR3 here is CATVRTGYQGEQYF. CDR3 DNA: TGTGCCACCGTCCGAACAGGGTATCAAGGCGAGCAGTACTTC.